Shown below are 29 T cell receptor beta chains from a single sample sequenced in a study of technical replicates of blood from a few donors. Sequencing used immunoSEQ multiplex PCR; TCRdb keeps in-frame clones, though not all of them. Counted here are around 80,000 clones, about 91% occurring once; the ten biggest clones make up around 0.42%. Sequencing was done on a sample of T cells isolated from PBMCs. The receptors were sampled from a human donor in good health.

This chain joins TRBV28 and TRBJ2-7, with D possibly TRBD1 on 5 matching bases. The CDR3 spans 15 residues. In germline, CDR1 is MDHEN, CDR2 SYDVKM. Trimming took 5 bases from V and 3 from J, leaving 17 bases between them. The CDR3 region is CASSPGAFRLYEQYF. In DNA form, the CDR3 reads TGTGCCAGCAGTCCTGGGGCTTTTAGGCTCTACGAGCAGTACTTC.

The CDR3 DNA sequence: TGTGCCACCAGAGGGGGGGCCGATCAGCCCCAGCATTTT. Translation gives CATRGGADQPQHF. The gene calls are TRBV10-3 and TRBJ1-5; D is possibly TRBD1 (6 bases). The V end lost 10 bases, the J end lost 5 bases, and 15 bases lay between the germline ends. The CDR3 is 13 residues long. Germline V gene sequence: CDR1 ENHRY, CDR2 SYGVKD.

The chain has TRBV19 and TRBJ1-4; 8 nucleotides match TRBD1. The CDR3 covers 16 residues. Germline V lookup: CDR1 LNHDA, CDR2 SQIVND (reference sequence). Trimming at V came to 1 base and at J to 2 bases, leaving 3 bases not matched to a gene. The CDR3 coding sequence is TGTGCCAGTAGTATAGGGACAGGGTCTACTAATGAAAAACTGTTTTTT. As protein: CASSIGTGSTNEKLFF.

The chain has TRBV7-2 and TRBJ2-7, with TRBD1 matching over 7 bases. The ends lost 5 bases at V and 5 bases at J; junction bases unmatched: 9. The CDR3 spans 14 residues. Germline V lookup: CDR1 SGHTA, CDR2 FQGNSA. The CDR3 here is CASSEDREVHEQYF. The CDR3 bases are TGTGCCAGCAGCGAAGACAGGGAAGTACACGAGCAGTACTTC.

V and J are TRBV6-4 and TRBJ1-4; D uncertain. CDR1 is MRHNA, CDR2 SNTAGT, per germline. The V gene lost 2 bases and the J gene lost 5 bases, with 12 bases spanning the gap. The CDR3 extends over 15 amino acids. As DNA, the CDR3 is TGTGCCAGCAGTGACACCCCCGGGGAGAATGAAAAACTGTTTTTT. Translating gives CASSDTPGENEKLFF.

This clone was recorded only once. The gene calls are TRBV7-3 and TRBJ2-1; weak D call: TRBD2 (5 bases). This CDR3 has 11 amino acids. Trimming stripped 8 bases from V and 8 bases from J, with 10 bases between. The germline gives CDR1 SGHTA, CDR2 FQGTGA. CDR3 loop: CASGRVDEQFF. CDR3 nucleotides: TGTGCCAGCGGGAGAGTAGATGAGCAGTTCTTC.

The V gene is TRBV29-1, the J gene TRBJ2-1, with a weak D call TRBD1 (5 bases). V was trimmed by 6 bases and J by 3 bases, leaving 18 bases between them. There are 15 residues in the CDR3. The germline V gene has CDR1 SQVTM and CDR2 ANQGSEA. CDR3 sequence (DNA): TGCAGCGTCAAGGGGCTCCTTCGTATCTACAATGAGCAGTTCTTC. It is translated as CSVKGLLRIYNEQFF.

The chain carries TRBV6-5 and TRBJ2-7, with 7 positions matching TRBD2. The germline CDR1 and CDR2 sequences are MNHEY and SVGAGI. CDR3 length: 14 amino acids. Losses at the gene ends were 4 bases for V and 0 bases for J; bases not matched to a gene: 3. CDR3 nucleotides: TGTGCCAGCAGTTGGGGGACTAACTCCTACGAGCAGTACTTC. Its protein is CASSWGTNSYEQYF.

This clone was observed once. V is TRBV4-1 and J is TRBJ1-5; D gene ambiguous. The germline V gene has CDR1 MGHRA and CDR2 YSYEKL. Trimming shortened V by 0 bases and J by 6 bases, and 6 bases separated the two germline ends. The CDR3 contains 13 residues. CDR3 nucleotides: TGCGCCAGCAGCCAAGATCGAGTTCAGCCCCAGCATTTT. It is translated as CASSQDRVQPQHF.

The chain links TRBV4-1 to TRBJ2-7, with D tentatively TRBD1 (5 bases). Germline CDR1 reads MGHRA; CDR2 reads YSYEKL. The CDR3 has 16 amino acids. V gave up 1 base and J gave up 3 bases, with 16 bases separating them. CDR3 coding DNA: TGCGCCAGCAGCCAAGGCAGCAGGGCCCCGCTCTACGAGCAGTACTTC. It is translated as CASSQGSRAPLYEQYF.

V gene TRBV29-1 combines with J gene TRBJ2-2; D possibly corresponds to TRBD1 (6 bases). CDR1 and CDR2 from the germline V gene are SQVTM and ANQGSEA. The CDR3 has 12 amino acids. Trimming removed 8 bases at V and 5 bases at J, with 12 bases between. The CDR3 DNA reads TGCAGCCTCTTAAGGGGGACCGGGGAGCTGTTTTTT. This translates into CSLLRGTGELFF.

The chain joins TRBV19 to TRBJ1-2; D remains ambiguous. The CDR3 spans 14 residues. Germline V gene lookup returns CDR1 LNHDA and CDR2 SQIVND (reference sequence). This CDR3 is CRQEDTKLTYGYTF. DNA of the CDR3: TGTAGGCAGGAAGATACGAAGCTTACTTATGGCTACACCTTC.

V gene TRBV7-9 combines with J gene TRBJ1-4, with D perhaps matching TRBD1 (5 bases). Trimming took off 4 bases at V and 4 bases at J, with 13 bases between the two ends. Germline V gene lookup returns CDR1 SEHNR and CDR2 FQNEAQ (reference sequence). This CDR3 contains 15 residues. The CDR3 DNA reads TGTGCCAGCAGCTCCAATCAGGGCTTTAATGAAAAACTGTTTTTT. Its protein is CASSSNQGFNEKLFF.

The V call is TRBV27, the J call TRBJ1-2; the match to TRBD1 covers 12 bases. With 7 bases clipped from V and 7 bases from J, the junction kept 4 bases outside the gene matches. Germline V gene sequence: CDR1 MNHEY, CDR2 SMNVEV (reference sequence). The CDR3 consists of 13 residues. CDR3 in amino acids: CASMGQGAAGYTF. CDR3 DNA sequence: TGTGCCAGCATGGGACAGGGGGCAGCTGGCTACACCTTC.

The genes are TRBV14 and TRBJ2-7; unclear D gene. The V and J ends lost 1 base and 2 bases respectively, with 3 bases between them. This CDR3 spans 12 amino acids. CDR1 and CDR2 (germline): SGHDN, FVKESK. The DNA of the CDR3 is TGTGCCAGCAGCCAAGTTACCTACGAGCAGTACTTC. This sequence encodes CASSQVTYEQYF.

J is TRBJ1-3 and V is TRBV5-1, with D perhaps TRBD1 (5 bases). V lost 1 base to trimming and J lost 0 bases, with 11 bases between them. The CDR3 runs 16 residues. CDR1 and CDR2 from the germline V gene are SGHRS and YFSETQ. CDR3 nucleotide sequence: TGCGCCAGCAGCTTGTTAGGGGCTACCTCTGGAAACACCATATATTTT. The encoded protein is CASSLLGATSGNTIYF.

This rearrangement joins TRBV5-1 to TRBJ1-5, with a weak D call TRBD1 (6 bases). CDR3 length: 15 amino acids. V was pared by 4 bases and J by 9 bases, with 20 bases between. The germline gives CDR1 SGHRS, CDR2 YFSETQ. The chain's CDR3 is CASSTSSGGVGPQHF. The CDR3 DNA sequence: TGCGCCAGCAGCACCTCATCGGGGGGCGTTGGGCCCCAGCATTTT. Full variable domain (rest looked up from reference TRBV5-1 and TRBJ1-5): KAGVTQTPRYLIKTRGQQVTLSCSPISGHRSVSWYQQTPGQGLQFLFEYFSETQRNKGNFPGRFSGRQFSNSRSEMNVSTLELGDSALYLCASSTSSGGVGPQHFGDGTRLSIL.

This chain uses TRBV2 with TRBJ1-1; a possible D gene is TRBD1 (5 bases). The CDR3 has 14 amino acids. In germline, CDR1 is SNHLY, CDR2 FYNNEI. V was shortened by 2 bases and J by 7 bases, with 14 bases between the two germline ends. CDR3 sequence (DNA): TGTGCCAGCAGTGAACCCTGGGGCCGGATTGAAGCTTTCTTT. Encoded protein: CASSEPWGRIEAFF.

The V gene is TRBV4-2, the J gene TRBJ2-3; 9 bases align to TRBD2. Trimming took 0 bases from V and 5 from J; bases not matched to a gene: 3. CDR3 length: 15 amino acids. CDR1 LGHNA and CDR2 YNFKEQ come from the germline V gene. In DNA, the CDR3 is TGTGCCAGCAGCCAAGATAGACTAGCGGTAGATACGCAGTATTTT. It encodes CASSQDRLAVDTQYF.

CDR3 bases: TGTGCCATCAGTGAACTGAAGGAGATTTCGGGAGAGCAGTACTTC. Translated: CAISELKEISGEQYF. J is TRBJ2-7 and V is TRBV10-3; maybe TRBD2 (5 bases). The CDR3 is 15 residues long. With 3 bases removed from V and 7 bases from J, the gap between germline ends came to 19 bases. CDR1 ENHRY and CDR2 SYGVKD come from the germline V gene.

The chain couples TRBV15 to TRBJ2-2; 11 bases line up with TRBD2. Germline V gene lookup returns CDR1 LNHNV and CDR2 YYDKDF (reference sequence). The CDR3 covers 18 residues. Unmatched junction bases numbered 9, after V lost 1 base and J lost 5 bases. The chain's CDR3 is CATSRGELAGVYTGELFF. CDR3 nucleotides: TGTGCCACCAGCAGAGGTGAACTAGCGGGAGTATATACCGGGGAGCTGTTTTTT.

The genes are TRBV2 and TRBJ1-2; D ambiguous. CDR3 length equals 13 residues. With 6 bases removed from V and 4 bases from J, the gap between germline ends came to 12 bases. Germline V gives CDR1 SNHLY, CDR2 FYNNEI. The CDR3: CASRKTYAYGYTF. Written as DNA, the CDR3 is TGTGCCAGCAGAAAGACTTATGCCTATGGCTACACCTTC.

The CDR3 DNA reads TGTGCCAGCAGCCCCGGGGGGTCAGCAGAAAAACTGTTTTTT. It translates to CASSPGGSAEKLFF. J is TRBJ1-4 and V is TRBV11-2, with D possibly being TRBD1 (5 bases). This CDR3 region has 14 residues. Germline V lookup: CDR1 SGHAT, CDR2 FQNNGV. The V gene lost 5 bases and the J gene lost 8 bases, with 15 bases spanning the gap.

The gene calls are TRBV7-6 and TRBJ2-1; possible D gene TRBD2, 5 bases. Trimming shortened V by 1 base and J by 0 bases, and 10 bases separated the two germline ends. Germline loops: CDR1 SGHVS, CDR2 FNYEAQ. The CDR3 contains 16 residues. CDR3: CASSLVTGDSYNEQFF. In nucleotides, the CDR3 is TGTGCCAGCAGCTTAGTAACCGGGGACTCCTACAATGAGCAGTTCTTC.

This clone was seen more than once but under ten times. The chain uses TRBV30 and TRBJ1-2; possibly TRBD1 for D (5 bases). Germline CDR1 and CDR2: GTSNPN and SVGIG (reference sequence). The CDR3 covers 14 residues. V was cut by 5 bases and J by 4 bases, with 17 bases left in between. The CDR3 bases are TGTGCCTGGCTGGCTCAAGGGGCAAGCTATGGCTACACCTTC. Protein product: CAWLAQGASYGYTF.

This clone was seen only once. The chain joins TRBV19 to TRBJ2-1, with unresolved D. V lost 5 bases to trimming and J lost 8 bases, with 19 bases between them. CDR3 length equals 15 residues. Per the germline V gene, CDR1 is LNHDA and CDR2 is SQIVND (reference sequence). As DNA, the CDR3 is TGTGCCAGTAGTCTAATGGAGACCGTGTTCCATGAGCAGTTCTTC. Protein product: CASSLMETVFHEQFF.

The rearrangement joins TRBV9 to TRBJ1-1; no firm D call. There are 13 residues in the CDR3. Germline loops: CDR1 SGDLS, CDR2 YYNGEE. The V and J ends lost 0 bases and 2 bases respectively, with 5 bases between them. CDR3 sequence reads: CASSVAVNTEAFF. The CDR3 coding sequence is TGTGCCAGCAGCGTAGCAGTTAACACTGAAGCTTTCTTT. Variable domain in full (rest from reference TRBV9 and TRBJ1-1): DSGVTQTPKHLITATGQRVTLRCSPRSGDLSVYWYQQSLDQGLQFLIQYYNGEERAKGNILERFSAQQFPDLHSELNLSSLELGDSALYFCASSVAVNTEAFFGQGTRLTVV.

This chain's CDR3 is CASSLTGVADTQYF. CDR3 DNA sequence: TGTGCCAGCAGCTTGACAGGGGTCGCAGATACGCAGTATTTT. V gene TRBV9 combines with J gene TRBJ2-3; TRBD1 agrees at 8 bases. Trimming took 4 bases from V and 4 from J; bases not matched to a gene: 5. The CDR3 is 14 amino acids. Germline loops: CDR1 SGDLS, CDR2 YYNGEE.

V gene TRBV27 combines with J gene TRBJ1-2; 7 nucleotides agree with TRBD1. The CDR3 sequence is 13 residues long. V shed 6 bases and J 4 bases; nucleotides not matched to a gene: 5. From germline, CDR1 is MNHEY and CDR2 SMNVEV (reference sequence). This CDR3 is CASSQTGTYGYTF. CDR3 nucleotide sequence: TGTGCCAGCAGCCAGACAGGGACCTATGGCTACACCTTC.